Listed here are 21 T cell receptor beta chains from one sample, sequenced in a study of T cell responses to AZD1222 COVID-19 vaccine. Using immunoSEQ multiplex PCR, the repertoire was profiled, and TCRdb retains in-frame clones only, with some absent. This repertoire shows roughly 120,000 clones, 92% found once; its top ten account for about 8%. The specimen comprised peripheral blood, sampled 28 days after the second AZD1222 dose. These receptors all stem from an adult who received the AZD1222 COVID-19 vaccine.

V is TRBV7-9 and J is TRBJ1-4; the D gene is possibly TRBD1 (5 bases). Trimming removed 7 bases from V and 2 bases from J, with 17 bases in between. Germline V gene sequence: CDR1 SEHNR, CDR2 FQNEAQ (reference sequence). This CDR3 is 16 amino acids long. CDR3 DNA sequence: TGTGCCAGCACCGCCGACAGCCCTATGACTAATGAAAAACTGTTTTTT. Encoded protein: CASTADSPMTNEKLFF.

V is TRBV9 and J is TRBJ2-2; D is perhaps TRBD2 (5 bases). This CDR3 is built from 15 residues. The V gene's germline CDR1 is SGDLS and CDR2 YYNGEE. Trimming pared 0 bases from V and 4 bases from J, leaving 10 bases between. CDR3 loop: CASSVASRGTGELFF. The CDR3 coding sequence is TGTGCCAGCAGCGTAGCATCACGGGGCACCGGGGAGCTGTTTTTT.

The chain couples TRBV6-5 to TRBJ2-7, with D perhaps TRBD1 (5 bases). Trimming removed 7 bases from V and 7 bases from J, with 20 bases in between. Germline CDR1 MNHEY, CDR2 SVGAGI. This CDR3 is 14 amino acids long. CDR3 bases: TGTGCCAGCACCTCAACTGGTCGGACAAATGAGCAGTACTTC. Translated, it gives CASTSTGRTNEQYF.

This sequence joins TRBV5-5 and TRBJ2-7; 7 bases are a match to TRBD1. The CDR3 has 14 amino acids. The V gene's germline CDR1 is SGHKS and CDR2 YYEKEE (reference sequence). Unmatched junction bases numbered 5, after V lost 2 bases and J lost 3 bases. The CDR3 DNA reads TGTGCCAGCAGCTTAGACAGGGCAGTCTACGAGCAGTACTTC. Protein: CASSLDRAVYEQYF.

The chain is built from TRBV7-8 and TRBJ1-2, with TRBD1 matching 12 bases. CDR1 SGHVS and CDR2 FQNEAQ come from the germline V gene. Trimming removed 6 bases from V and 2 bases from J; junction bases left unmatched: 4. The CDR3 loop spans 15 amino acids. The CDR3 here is CASSGTGGLNYGYTF. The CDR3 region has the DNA TGTGCCAGCAGTGGGACAGGGGGCTTGAACTATGGCTACACCTTC. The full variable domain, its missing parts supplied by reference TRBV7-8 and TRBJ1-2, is GAGVSQSPRYKVAKRGQDVALRCDPISGHVSLFWYQQALGQGPEFLTYFQNEAQLDKSGLPSDRFFAERPEGSVSTLKIQRTQQEDSAVYLCASSGTGGLNYGYTFGSGTRLTVV.

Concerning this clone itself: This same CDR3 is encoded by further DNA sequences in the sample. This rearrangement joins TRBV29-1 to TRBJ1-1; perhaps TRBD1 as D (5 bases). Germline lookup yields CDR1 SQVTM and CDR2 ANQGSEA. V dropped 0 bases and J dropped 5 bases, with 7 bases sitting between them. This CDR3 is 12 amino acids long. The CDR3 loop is CSVEDRGTEAFF. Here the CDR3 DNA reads TGCAGCGTTGAAGATCGGGGGACTGAAGCTTTCTTT.

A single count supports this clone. CDR3 amino acids: CASSTSGANVLTF. CDR3 in DNA: TGTGCCAGCAGTACCTCCGGGGCCAACGTCCTGACTTTC. This chain connects TRBV11-2 to TRBJ2-6; no reliable D call. V was cut by 6 bases and J by 4 bases, with 7 bases left in between. The CDR3 is made up of 13 amino acids. The germline CDR1 and CDR2 sequences are SGHAT and FQNNGV.

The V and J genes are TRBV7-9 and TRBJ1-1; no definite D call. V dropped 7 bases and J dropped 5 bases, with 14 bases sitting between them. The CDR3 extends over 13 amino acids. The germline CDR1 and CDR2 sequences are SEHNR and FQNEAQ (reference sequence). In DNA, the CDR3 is TGTGCCAGCATCCGAGATGTGGGGACTGAAGCTTTCTTT. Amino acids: CASIRDVGTEAFF.

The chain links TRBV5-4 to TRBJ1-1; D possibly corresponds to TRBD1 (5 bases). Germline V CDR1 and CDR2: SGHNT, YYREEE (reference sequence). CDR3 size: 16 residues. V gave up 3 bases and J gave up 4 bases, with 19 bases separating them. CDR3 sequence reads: CASSSKTVSPFTEAFF. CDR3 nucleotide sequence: TGTGCCAGCAGCTCGAAGACAGTGTCCCCCTTCACTGAAGCTTTCTTT.

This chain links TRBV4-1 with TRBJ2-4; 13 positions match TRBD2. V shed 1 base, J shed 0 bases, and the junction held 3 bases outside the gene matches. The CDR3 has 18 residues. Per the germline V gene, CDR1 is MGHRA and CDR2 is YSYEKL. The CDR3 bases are TGCGCCAGCAGCCAAGGACTAGCGGGAGGCCAAGCCAAAAACATTCAGTACTTC. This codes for CASSQGLAGGQAKNIQYF.

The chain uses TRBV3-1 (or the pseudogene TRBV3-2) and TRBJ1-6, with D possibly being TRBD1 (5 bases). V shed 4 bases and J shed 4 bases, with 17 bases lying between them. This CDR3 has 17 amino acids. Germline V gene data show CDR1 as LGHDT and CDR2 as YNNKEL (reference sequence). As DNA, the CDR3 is TGTGCCAGCAGCCCCTCCGGGGCCAGGGTTTATAATTCACCCCTCCACTTT. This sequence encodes CASSPSGARVYNSPLHF.

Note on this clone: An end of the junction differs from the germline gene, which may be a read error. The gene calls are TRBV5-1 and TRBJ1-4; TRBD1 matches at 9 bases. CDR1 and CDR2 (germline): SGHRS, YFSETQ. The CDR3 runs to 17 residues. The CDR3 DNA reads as TGCGCCAGCAGGTTGGGGACCTGGACAGGGGCTAATGAAAAACTGTTTTTT. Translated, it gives CASRLGTWTGANEKLFF.

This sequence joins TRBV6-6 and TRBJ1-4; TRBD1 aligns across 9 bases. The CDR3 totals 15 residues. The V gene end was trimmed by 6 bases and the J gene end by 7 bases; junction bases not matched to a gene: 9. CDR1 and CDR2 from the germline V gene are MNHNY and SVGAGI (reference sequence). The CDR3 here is CASRGAGTGFEKLFF. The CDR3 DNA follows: TGTGCCAGCAGGGGGGCCGGGACAGGGTTTGAAAAACTGTTTTTT.

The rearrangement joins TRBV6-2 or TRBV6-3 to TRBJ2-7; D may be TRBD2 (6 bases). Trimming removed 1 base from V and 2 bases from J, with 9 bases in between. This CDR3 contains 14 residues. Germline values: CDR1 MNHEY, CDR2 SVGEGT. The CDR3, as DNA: TGTGCCAGCAGTTACTACCTAGCGACCTACGAGCAGTACTTC. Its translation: CASSYYLATYEQYF.

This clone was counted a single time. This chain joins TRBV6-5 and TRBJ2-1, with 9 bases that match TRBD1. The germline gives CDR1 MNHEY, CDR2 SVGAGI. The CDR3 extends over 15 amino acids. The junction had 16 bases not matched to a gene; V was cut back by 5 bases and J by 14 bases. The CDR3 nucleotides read TGTGCCAGCAGTCGCCGGGACAGGGTTAAGTCCCGGGAGTTCTTC. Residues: CASSRRDRVKSREFF.

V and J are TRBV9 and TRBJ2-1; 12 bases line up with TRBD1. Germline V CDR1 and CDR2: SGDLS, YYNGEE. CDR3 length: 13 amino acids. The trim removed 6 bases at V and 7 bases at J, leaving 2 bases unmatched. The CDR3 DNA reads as TGTGCCAGCACGGGACAGGGGGCTAATGAGCAGTTCTTC. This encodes CASTGQGANEQFF. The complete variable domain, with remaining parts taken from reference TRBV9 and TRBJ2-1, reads DSGVTQTPKHLITATGQRVTLRCSPRSGDLSVYWYQQSLDQGLQFLIQYYNGEERAKGNILERFSAQQFPDLHSELNLSSLELGDSALYFCASTGQGANEQFFGPGTRLTVL.

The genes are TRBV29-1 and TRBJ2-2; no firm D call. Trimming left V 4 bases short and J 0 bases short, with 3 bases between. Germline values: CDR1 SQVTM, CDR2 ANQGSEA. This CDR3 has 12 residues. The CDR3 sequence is CSVAPNTGELFF. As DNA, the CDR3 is TGCAGCGTTGCCCCGAACACCGGGGAGCTGTTTTTT.

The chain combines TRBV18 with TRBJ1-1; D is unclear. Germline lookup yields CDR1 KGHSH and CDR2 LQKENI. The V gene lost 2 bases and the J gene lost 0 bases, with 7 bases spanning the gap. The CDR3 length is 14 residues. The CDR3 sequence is CASSPEALNTEAFF. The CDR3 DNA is TGTGCCAGCTCACCAGAGGCTCTGAACACTGAAGCTTTCTTT.

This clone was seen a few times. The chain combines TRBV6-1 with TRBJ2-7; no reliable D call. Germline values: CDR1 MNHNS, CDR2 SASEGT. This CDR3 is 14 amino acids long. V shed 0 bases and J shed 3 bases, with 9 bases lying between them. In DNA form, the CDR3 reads TGTGCCAGCAGTGAAGCGCATGGCCTCTACGAGCAGTACTTC. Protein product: CASSEAHGLYEQYF.

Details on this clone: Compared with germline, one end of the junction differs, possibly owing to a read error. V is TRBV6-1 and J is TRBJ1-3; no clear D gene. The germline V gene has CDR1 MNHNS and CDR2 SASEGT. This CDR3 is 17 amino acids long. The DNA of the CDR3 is TGTGCCAGCAGTGAACGCCCAGGCCAAGTACGGGGAAGCACCATATATTTT. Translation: CASSERPGQVRGSTIYF.

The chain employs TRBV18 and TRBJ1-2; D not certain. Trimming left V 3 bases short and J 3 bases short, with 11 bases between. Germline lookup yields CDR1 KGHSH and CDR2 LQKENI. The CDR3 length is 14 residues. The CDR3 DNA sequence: TGTGCCAGCTCACCTGGTCGGGCCGACTATGGCTACACCTTC. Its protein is CASSPGRADYGYTF.